Here is one TCR beta chain with its context. Recovered status in Cohort 3 required two negative PCRs, clearance, or symptom resolution. Germline V gene lookup returns CDR1 MNHEY and CDR2 SMNVEV (reference sequence). There are 14 residues in the CDR3. V shed 6 bases and J 6 bases; nucleotides not matched to a gene: 9. The record originates from a study of blood T cell repertoires in COVID-19. The wider study: The analysed material was cDNA or gDNA that came from T cells, B-cell-depleted T cells, or PBMCs.

Sequencing used immunoSEQ multiplex PCR; TCRdb keeps in-frame clones, though not all of them. Of some 250,000 clones listed, approximately 84% are singletons. The specimen sequenced was PBMCs or T cells enriched from blood (not recorded which). The source is a man aged 40-49 years who had recovered from COVID-19. The gene calls are TRBV27 and TRBJ1-2; TRBD1 matches at 8 bases. The CDR3 spells CASRPTGATNGYTF. CDR3 nucleotides: TGTGCCAGCAGGCCGACAGGGGCCACCAATGGCTACACCTTC.